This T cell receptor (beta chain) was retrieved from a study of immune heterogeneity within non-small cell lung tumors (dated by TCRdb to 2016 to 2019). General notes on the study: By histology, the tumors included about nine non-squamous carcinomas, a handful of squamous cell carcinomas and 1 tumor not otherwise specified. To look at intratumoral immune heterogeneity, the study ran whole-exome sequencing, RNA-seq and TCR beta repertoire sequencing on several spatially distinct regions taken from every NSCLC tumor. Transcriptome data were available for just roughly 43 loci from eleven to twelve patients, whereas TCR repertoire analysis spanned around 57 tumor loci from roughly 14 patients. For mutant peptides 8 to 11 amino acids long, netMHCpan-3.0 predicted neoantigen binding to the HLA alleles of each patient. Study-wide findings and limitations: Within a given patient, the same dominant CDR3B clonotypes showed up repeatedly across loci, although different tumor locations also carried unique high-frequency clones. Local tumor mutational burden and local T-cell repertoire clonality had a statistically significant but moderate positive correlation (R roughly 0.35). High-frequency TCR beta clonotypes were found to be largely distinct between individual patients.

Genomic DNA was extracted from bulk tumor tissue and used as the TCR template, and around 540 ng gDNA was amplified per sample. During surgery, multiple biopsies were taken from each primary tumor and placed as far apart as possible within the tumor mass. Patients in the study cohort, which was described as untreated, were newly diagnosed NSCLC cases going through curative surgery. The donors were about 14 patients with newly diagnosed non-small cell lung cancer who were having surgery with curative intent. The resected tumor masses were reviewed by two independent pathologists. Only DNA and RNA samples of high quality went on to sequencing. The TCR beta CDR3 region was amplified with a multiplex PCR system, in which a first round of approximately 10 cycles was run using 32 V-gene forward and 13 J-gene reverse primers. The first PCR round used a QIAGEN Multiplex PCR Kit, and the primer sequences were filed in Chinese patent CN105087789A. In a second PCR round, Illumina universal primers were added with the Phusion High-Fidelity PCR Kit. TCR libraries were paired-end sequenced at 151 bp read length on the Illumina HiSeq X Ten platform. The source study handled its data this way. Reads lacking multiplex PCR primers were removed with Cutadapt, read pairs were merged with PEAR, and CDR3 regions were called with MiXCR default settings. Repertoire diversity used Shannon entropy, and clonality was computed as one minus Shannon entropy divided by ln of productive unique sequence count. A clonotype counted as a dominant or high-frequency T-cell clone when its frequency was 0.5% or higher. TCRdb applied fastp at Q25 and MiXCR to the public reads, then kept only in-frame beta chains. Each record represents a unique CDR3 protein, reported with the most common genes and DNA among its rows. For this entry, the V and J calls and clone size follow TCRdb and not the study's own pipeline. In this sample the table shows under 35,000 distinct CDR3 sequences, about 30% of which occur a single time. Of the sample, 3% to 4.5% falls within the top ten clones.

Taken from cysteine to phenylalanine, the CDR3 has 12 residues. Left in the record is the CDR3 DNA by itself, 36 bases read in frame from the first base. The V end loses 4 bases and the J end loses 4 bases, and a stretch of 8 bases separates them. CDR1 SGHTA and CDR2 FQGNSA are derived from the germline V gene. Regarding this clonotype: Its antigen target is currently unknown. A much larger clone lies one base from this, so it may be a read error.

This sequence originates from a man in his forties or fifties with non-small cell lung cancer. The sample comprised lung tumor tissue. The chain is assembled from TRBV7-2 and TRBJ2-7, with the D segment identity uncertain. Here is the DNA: TGTGCCAGCAGCTGGTGGGGTTACGAGCAGTACTTC. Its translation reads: CASSWWGYEQYF.